This T cell receptor beta chain originates from a study of blood T cells in healthy people across ages. Trimming took 0 bases from V and 3 from J, leaving 15 bases between them. Germline values: CDR1 SGHRS, CDR2 YFSETQ. The CDR3 totals 16 residues. Combining a sample-barcoded 5' primer with a J-beta primer mix, a second PCR ran for 7 to 11 cycles. Every cDNA molecule bore a tag from a template-switch adaptor containing 12 random nucleotides. TCRdb re-called the 5' RACE reads with MiXCR, one entry per CDR3 protein. The table has 1 million to 1.2 million distinct CDR3 sequences, approximately 38% seen once.

This TCR came from a man between 18 and 29 years old in good health. Input material: blood. The chain uses TRBV5-1 and TRBJ1-2; D is uncertain. This chain's CDR3 is CASSLGAGIGDYGYTF. DNA of the CDR3: TGCGCCAGCAGCTTGGGAGCGGGTATCGGGGACTATGGCTACACCTTC.